A selection of T cell receptor beta chains follows, all from one sample in a study of cytomegalovirus exposure and HLA in healthy donors. Measured with immunoSEQ multiplex PCR; TCRdb has only the in-frame clones, and not every one. The sample holds about 210,000 clones, about three quarters seen once. The sequenced sample was PBMCs. All receptors come from a male donor in good health and CMV-seronegative. Each CDR3 is given with its conserved first and last residue. The order of the fields is V gene, clone size, J gene, D gene, CDR3 protein, CDR3 DNA. A D gene is named only where the DNA matches it firmly. Clone size appears in some rows only: once, few, many, or a class for an expanded clone.

TRBV14	-	TRBJ2-2	-	CASSQSSVAGELFF	TGTGCCAGCAGCCAGTCCTCGGTGGCCGGGGAGCTGTTTTTT
TRBV28	-	TRBJ2-7	-	CASSSTGSLHEQYF	TGTGCCAGCAGCTCTACAGGGAGTCTCCACGAGCAGTACTTC
TRBV5-4	once	TRBJ2-3	-	CASSLEGGTDTQYF	TGTGCCAGCAGCTTGGAAGGGGGCACAGATACGCAGTATTTT
TRBV19	-	TRBJ2-2	-	CASSWHTGELFF	TGTGCCAGTAGTTGGCACACCGGGGAGCTGTTTTTT
TRBV5-1	-	TRBJ2-3	-	CASSLTRNQGDTQYF	TGCGCCAGCAGCTTGACGAGGAACCAGGGAGATACGCAGTATTTT
TRBV5-6	-	TRBJ2-3	-	CASSRLRTDKTDTQYF	TGTGCCAGCAGCCGGCTACGGACAGATAAAACAGATACGCAGTATTTT
TRBV5-6	-	TRBJ2-7	-	CASSWTVDEQYF	TGTGCCAGCAGCTGGACAGTCGACGAGCAGTACTTC
TRBV4-1	-	TRBJ2-2	TRBD2	CASSQGLAGYTGELFF	TGCGCCAGCAGCCAAGGACTAGCGGGCTACACCGGGGAGCTGTTTTTT
TRBV4-3	-	TRBJ1-5	-	CASSQGFNEGGSQPQHF	TGCGCCAGCAGCCAAGGTTTTAATGAAGGGGGAAGTCAGCCCCAGCATTTT
TRBV5-6	-	TRBJ1-2	TRBD1	CASSSYSTGEDYGYTF	TGTGCCAGCAGCTCCTACTCGACAGGGGAGGACTATGGCTACACCTTC
TRBV7-3	-	TRBJ2-7	TRBD2	CASSPASGPLLKQYF	TGTGCCAGCAGCCCCGCTAGCGGCCCCCTCTTAAAGCAGTACTTC
TRBV14	-	TRBJ1-1	-	CASSQELGDTEAFF	TGTGCCAGCAGCCAAGAATTAGGAGACACTGAAGCTTTCTTT
TRBV7-9	-	TRBJ2-2	TRBD1	CASSLESGGEDTGELFF	TGTGCCAGCAGCTTAGAGTCAGGGGGAGAGGACACCGGGGAGCTGTTTTTT
TRBV30	-	TRBJ1-6	-	CAWSDWGASNPLHF	TGTGCCTGGAGTGATTGGGGAGCTTCCAACCCCCTCCACTTT
TRBV5-1	-	TRBJ2-7	-	CASSQGISYEQYF	TGCGCCAGCAGCCAGGGAATCTCCTACGAGCAGTACTTC
TRBV7-2	once	TRBJ1-5	-	CASSGQLNQPQHF	TGTGCCAGCAGCGGGCAGCTAAATCAGCCCCAGCATTTT
TRBV7-3	-	TRBJ2-3	TRBD2	CASSPTGLAGVIATQYF	TGTGCCAGCAGCCCAACGGGACTAGCGGGGGTCATTGCTACGCAGTATTTT
TRBV7-2	few	TRBJ1-1	-	CASSFTRGFEAFF	TGTGCCAGCAGCTTTACCAGGGGATTTGAAGCTTTCTTT
TRBV29-1	once	TRBJ2-5	-	CSAHDAGKQYF	TGCAGCGCTCACGATGCGGGGAAGCAGTACTTC
TRBV30	-	TRBJ1-6	-	CAWSSPTGGLIVSPLHF	TGTGCCTGGAGTAGCCCTACGGGGGGGCTAATTGTTTCACCCCTCCACTTT
TRBV6-4	-	TRBJ1-5	TRBD1	CASSEAGGQPQHF	TGTGCCAGCAGTGAAGCAGGGGGGCAGCCCCAGCATTTT
TRBV6-7	few	TRBJ2-5	-	CASCGFEETQYF	TGTGCCAGCTGCGGCTTTGAGGAGACCCAGTACTTC
TRBV7-8	-	TRBJ2-7	-	CASSLRDNAYEQYF	TGTGCCAGCAGCTTAAGGGACAATGCCTACGAGCAGTACTTC
TRBV5-6	-	TRBJ1-6	-	CASSLVQGNSPLHF	TGTGCCAGCAGCTTGGTTCAGGGCAATTCACCCCTCCACTTT
TRBV30	once	TRBJ2-7	TRBD2	CAWTRLASEQYF	TGTGCCTGGACTCGACTAGCCAGCGAGCAGTACTTC
TRBV10-3	once	TRBJ1-1	TRBD1	CAISRGRTEAFF	TGTGCCATCAGTAGGGGGCGGACTGAAGCTTTCTTT
TRBV19	once	TRBJ2-3	TRBD1	CASSNGQGSTDTQYF	TGTGCCAGTAGTAACGGACAGGGGAGCACAGATACGCAGTATTTT
TRBV6-6	-	TRBJ2-1	TRBD1	CASKGTGGGNEQFF	TGTGCCAGCAAAGGGACAGGGGGGGGCAATGAGCAGTTCTTC
TRBV28	-	TRBJ2-2	-	CASSSPGELFF	TGTGCCAGCAGTTCTCCCGGGGAGCTGTTTTTT
TRBV25-1	-	TRBJ1-1	-	CASKTGFANTEAFF	TGTGCCAGTAAAACAGGGTTCGCGAACACTGAAGCTTTCTTT
TRBV4-3	-	TRBJ2-1	-	CASSHLPGAYNNEQFF	TGCGCCAGCAGCCATCTCCCGGGAGCCTATAACAATGAGCAGTTCTTC
TRBV5-1	-	TRBJ2-1	TRBD1	CASSSRQGGGIMDEQFF	TGCGCCAGCAGCTCTCGACAGGGTGGGGGAATTATGGATGAGCAGTTCTTC
TRBV12-5	-	TRBJ2-2	-	CASGLVGPTVRNTGELFF	TGTGCTAGTGGTTTGGTTGGACCGACAGTCAGGAACACCGGGGAGCTGTTTTTT
TRBV6-6	few	TRBJ2-7	-	CASSRTGLSSYEQYF	TGTGCCAGCTCACGAACAGGGCTCAGCTCCTACGAGCAGTACTTC
TRBV2	few	TRBJ1-4	TRBD1	CASNRDRDEKLFF	TGTGCCAGCAACCGGGACAGGGACGAAAAACTGTTTTTT
TRBV27	-	TRBJ2-1	-	CASSSSGAYNEQFF	TGTGCCAGCAGTTCCTCCGGGGCCTACAATGAGCAGTTCTTC
TRBV5-6	-	TRBJ1-1	-	CASSPVGGIGTEAFF	TGTGCCAGCAGCCCGGTCGGCGGGATCGGGACTGAAGCTTTCTTT
TRBV7-3	once	TRBJ2-6	-	CASSLASGANVLTF	TGTGCCAGCAGCTTGGCCTCTGGGGCCAACGTCCTGACTTTC
TRBV27	few	TRBJ2-7	-	CASSLDSGHREGSEQYF	TGTGCCAGCAGTTTGGATTCGGGTCACAGGGAGGGTTCCGAGCAGTACTTC
TRBV5-1	-	TRBJ2-7	TRBD2	CASSLGLGGGASYEQYF	TGCGCCAGCAGCTTGGGCCTCGGCGGGGGGGCGTCCTACGAGCAGTACTTC
TRBV11-1	-	TRBJ2-1	TRBD2	CASSFGESGSSYNEQFF	TGTGCCAGCAGCTTTGGTGAGAGCGGGAGCTCCTACAATGAGCAGTTCTTC
TRBV10-3	once	TRBJ2-7	-	CAIRSGQGGSYEQYF	TGTGCCATCAGGTCAGGGCAGGGTGGCTCCTACGAGCAGTACTTC
TRBV19	-	TRBJ1-1	-	CASSPGRTTEAFF	TGTGCCAGTAGCCCCGGGAGAACCACTGAAGCTTTCTTT
TRBV27	-	TRBJ2-2	-	CAARAMVPTGELFF	TGTGCCGCCCGTGCGATGGTACCTACCGGGGAGCTGTTTTTT